This T cell receptor beta chain was found in a study of a mutant IDH1 vaccine in newly diagnosed glioma. Overall study: Most had both radiotherapy and temozolomide beforehand; others had only one. Points from the study as a whole: Pseudoprogression apparently lacked any relation to changes in top peripheral T cell clonotypes.

Concerning this clone: Its antigen is not identified.

The V gene lost 0 bases and the J gene lost 1 base, with 25 bases spanning the gap. Per germline, CDR1 SGHRS and CDR2 YFSETQ. The length of the CDR3 is 20 residues. Data came from immunoSEQ multiplex PCR; TCRdb stores just in-frame clones and leaves some out. The profile shows roughly 30,000 clones, 81% of them singletons. Time point of the sample: week 35, safety follow-up. All doses held 300 ug of mutant IDH1 20-mer peptide, with topical imiquimod. Patients underwent eight vaccinations, which took place in weeks 1, 3, 5, 7, 11, 15, 19 and 23. This sequence originates from a man under 40 with glioma. Sequenced material: PBMCs, taken from a glioma patient whose treatment included an IDH1 peptide vaccine. The chain carries TRBV5-1 and TRBJ1-1; D is unresolved. Here the CDR3 reads CASSLALADSTSRKNTEAFF. CDR3 nucleotide sequence: TGCGCCAGCAGCTTGGCTTTAGCGGATTCAACCTCGCGAAAGAACACTGAAGCTTTCTTT.